This T cell receptor (beta chain) was captured by sequencing in a study of cytomegalovirus exposure and HLA in healthy donors. Findings and caveats of the study: Later analysis identified a missense DCLRE1C variant that was linked to TCR beta V- and J-gene trimming. With further analysis later on, most CMV-associated TCR beta chains appeared HLA-restricted. Across all donors, roughly uniform sequencing depth was an assumption of the presence/absence analyses.

The PCR ran on 60 Vbeta and 13 Jbeta primers. How the authors handled the data: About 10 million shared chains were among the roughly 80 million unique TCR beta chains that a later analysis counted. Assay used: immunoSEQ multiplex PCR; TCRdb lists only in-frame clones, some missing. V and J calls and clone size are given by that table; D and trimming were obtained from the DNA. Of some 38,000 clones in the sample, more than 50% were seen once. With 5 bases removed from V and 4 bases from J, the gap between germline ends came to 11 bases. Germline CDR1 MNHEY, CDR2 SMNVEV (reference sequence). CDR3 length: 14 amino acids. In regard to this clone: Antigen: not known.

This TCR was sampled from a woman between 40 and 50 years old in good health and CMV-seropositive. Sequencing used PBMCs. The chain carries TRBV27 and TRBJ1-4; no definite D call. DNA of the CDR3: TGTGCCAGCAGTCCGCGGACTGGTAATGAAAAACTGTTTTTT. This encodes CASSPRTGNEKLFF. The variable domain in full, with the rest retrieved from reference TRBV27 and TRBJ1-4, is EAQVTQNPRYLITVTGKKLTVTCSQNMNHEYMSWYRQDPGLGLRQIYYSMNVEVTDKGDVPEGYKVSRKEKRNFPLILESPSPNQTSLYFCASSPRTGNEKLFFGSGTQLSVL.